The subject of this entry is one TCR beta chain. The antigen remains unidentified. This record belongs to a study of a mutant IDH1 vaccine in newly diagnosed glioma. At the level of the study: The study started vaccination 4-6 weeks after radiotherapy alone, or with temozolomide cycles.

The CDR3 runs to 14 residues. The V and J ends lost 10 bases and 4 bases, in that order; junction bases with no gene match: 7. Looked up from germline, CDR1 is WSHSY and CDR2 is SAAADI. The data were produced by immunoSEQ multiplex PCR, yet TCRdb's version contains in-frame clones alone and is incomplete. The sample yields about 50,000 clones, over 70% seen once. Time point noted: week 47, end of study. In every dose of vaccine, 300 ug of mutant IDH1 20-mer peptide was given alongside topical imiquimod. V gene TRBV10-2 combines with J gene TRBJ2-3; 11 positions agree with TRBD2. The clonotype was recovered from a middle-aged man with glioma. The sample here was PBMCs, taken from a glioma patient whose treatment included an IDH1 peptide vaccine. Written as DNA, the CDR3 is TGCGCCACCTTTAGCGGGGGGGCATCAGATACGCAGTATTTT. Its translation: CATFSGGASDTQYF.